These T cell receptor beta chains were read from a single sample in a study of early T cells in non-severe SARS-CoV-2 infection. TCRdb re-analysed the 5' RACE reads in MiXCR, keeping a single row per CDR3 protein. The sample consists of around 67,000 distinct CDR3 sequences, roughly an eighth of them appearing once. The sample consisted of whole blood, taken at baseline. These receptors came from an adult who was a healthcare worker with PCR-confirmed SARS-CoV-2 infection or an uninfected control (not recorded which). The CDR3 runs from the conserved cysteine through the conserved F or W.

j_gene: TRBJ2-7
v_gene: TRBV20-1
CDR3aa: CSARPGGVRLDEQYF

j_gene: TRBJ2-2
v_gene: TRBV6-2/TRBV6-3
CDR3aa: CASSKAGADTGELFF

j_gene: TRBJ2-2
v_gene: TRBV29-1
CDR3aa: CSAGRGRNTGELFF

j_gene: TRBJ2-3
v_gene: TRBV20-1
CDR3aa: CSASYMFTDTQYF

j_gene: TRBJ1-1
v_gene: TRBV5-8
CDR3aa: CASSAGSGGTEAFF

j_gene: TRBJ1-1
v_gene: TRBV7-2
CDR3aa: CASSLWGSGNTEAFF

j_gene: TRBJ2-2
v_gene: TRBV4-1
CDR3aa: CASSSGTANTGELFF

j_gene: TRBJ1-2
v_gene: TRBV19
CDR3aa: CASGPDRGNYGYTF

j_gene: TRBJ1-5
v_gene: TRBV6-1
CDR3aa: CASTQGEVKPQHF

j_gene: TRBJ2-3
v_gene: TRBV29-1
CDR3aa: CSVEATSTDTQYF

j_gene: TRBJ2-2
v_gene: TRBV5-1
CDR3aa: CASSSQGAGGELFF

j_gene: TRBJ2-1
v_gene: TRBV7-3
CDR3aa: CASSRRQGDYNEQFF

j_gene: TRBJ1-6
v_gene: TRBV4-1
CDR3aa: CASSQVAGSSYNSPLHF

j_gene: TRBJ2-7
v_gene: TRBV5-4
CDR3aa: CASSLAGNKPYEQYF

j_gene: TRBJ2-7
v_gene: TRBV7-8
CDR3aa: CASSLGRTPAYEQYF

j_gene: TRBJ2-2
v_gene: TRBV5-5
CDR3aa: CASSLQVGGPGTGELFF

j_gene: TRBJ2-3
v_gene: TRBV7-9
CDR3aa: CASSLRGADTQYF

j_gene: TRBJ1-2
v_gene: TRBV5-4
CDR3aa: CASSSGASYGYTF

j_gene: TRBJ1-3
v_gene: TRBV5-1
CDR3aa: CASSLGRNLLHSGNTIYF

j_gene: TRBJ1-3
v_gene: TRBV25-1
CDR3aa: CASSGTGRNTIYF

j_gene: TRBJ2-2
v_gene: TRBV6-5
CDR3aa: CASSRYPRTGAVGELFF

j_gene: TRBJ2-3
v_gene: TRBV4-1
CDR3aa: CASSREVPTDTQYF

j_gene: TRBJ2-1
v_gene: TRBV5-1
CDR3aa: CASSLITPGGSDWFF

j_gene: TRBJ2-7
v_gene: TRBV12-3/TRBV12-4
CDR3aa: CASTLAGPLEQYF

j_gene: TRBJ2-3
v_gene: TRBV5-1
CDR3aa: CASSLVGSYSDTQYF

j_gene: TRBJ2-3
v_gene: TRBV5-1
CDR3aa: CASSLEGVNTDTQYF

j_gene: TRBJ2-1
v_gene: TRBV11-2
CDR3aa: CASSLDGAYNEQFF

j_gene: TRBJ1-3
v_gene: TRBV2
CDR3aa: CASSTRGYSGNTIYF

j_gene: TRBJ2-2
v_gene: TRBV2
CDR3aa: CASSRYSGELFF

j_gene: TRBJ2-1
v_gene: TRBV14
CDR3aa: CASSQEHGGLDEQFF

j_gene: TRBJ2-1
v_gene: TRBV5-1
CDR3aa: CASSLTAAIYNEQFF

j_gene: TRBJ2-3
v_gene: TRBV7-6
CDR3aa: CASSLGGGDTDTQYF

j_gene: TRBJ2-7
v_gene: TRBV6-1
CDR3aa: CASSGGAGPSYEQYF

j_gene: TRBJ2-2
v_gene: TRBV2
CDR3aa: CASRAGRRGGTGELFF

j_gene: TRBJ1-6
v_gene: TRBV12-5
CDR3aa: CASGLPANGAGSPLHF

j_gene: TRBJ2-7
v_gene: TRBV6-1
CDR3aa: CASWAPYEQYF

j_gene: TRBJ2-5
v_gene: TRBV6-2/TRBV6-3
CDR3aa: CASIGGGGPRGTQYF

j_gene: TRBJ1-2
v_gene: TRBV3-1
CDR3aa: CASSLTGRGHYGYTF